Presented here are 18 T cell receptor beta chains from one specimen sequenced in a study of T-cell reconstitution after alpha-beta-depleted transplantation in children. Unique molecular identifiers were built into the TCRbeta library. TCRdb passed the PCR reads through MiXCR, listing each CDR3 protein once. Of hundreds of thousands of distinct CDR3 sequences listed, roughly 16% are singletons. Here the sequenced sample was PBMCs, mostly from graft donor cells, taken 360 days after TCRalphabeta/CD19-depleted stem cell transplant. Receptors originate from a boy younger than two who had a stem cell transplant for Wiskott-Aldrich syndrome, so the T cells may come from the graft donor.

The chain has TRBV27 and TRBJ2-1; no firm D call. CDR1 MNHEY and CDR2 SMNVEV come from the germline V gene (reference sequence). The CDR3 spans 15 residues. The V end was cut by 2 bases, the J end by 5 bases, with 13 bases between. The CDR3 protein is CASSLNVAAHNEQFF. The CDR3 coding sequence is TGTGCCAGCAGTTTAAATGTAGCAGCGCACAATGAGCAGTTCTTC.

The chain has TRBV29-1 and TRBJ2-7, with 10 bases fitting TRBD1. The CDR3 loop spans 15 amino acids. Germline trimming cut 3 bases from V and 2 bases from J; bases unmatched to any gene: 7. Germline values: CDR1 SQVTM, CDR2 ANQGSEA. In nucleotides, the CDR3 is TGCAGCGTTGAGAGTGAAGGACAGGGGGCCTACGAGCAGTACTTC. This codes for CSVESEGQGAYEQYF.

This sequence joins TRBV29-1 and TRBJ2-1; tentatively, D is TRBD1 (7 bases). V lost 2 bases, J lost 3 bases, and 11 bases lay in between. The CDR3 extends over 14 amino acids. Per germline, CDR1 SQVTM and CDR2 ANQGSEA. The chain's CDR3 is CSVEPQGGYNEQFF. CDR3 nucleotide sequence: TGCAGCGTTGAACCCCAGGGGGGCTACAATGAGCAGTTCTTC.

The V call is TRBV24-1, the J call TRBJ2-6; D is undetermined. The ends were cut back, 1 base at V and 4 bases at J, with 7 bases in the middle. This CDR3 has 15 amino acids. CDR1 KGHDR and CDR2 SFDVKD come from the germline V gene. CDR3 nucleotide sequence: TGTGCCACCAGTGATTTACGAGAGGGGGCCAACGTCCTGACTTTC. This sequence encodes CATSDLREGANVLTF.

The chain combines TRBV10-3 with TRBJ1-1, with 7 nucleotides matching TRBD1. V was pared by 4 bases and J by 3 bases, with 5 bases of the junction left unmatched. This CDR3 comprises 14 residues. In germline, CDR1 is ENHRY, CDR2 SYGVKD. The CDR3 DNA sequence: TGTGCCATCAGTGCTACAGGGGATTACACTGAAGCTTTCTTT. Translation: CAISATGDYTEAFF.

This CDR3 reads CASSLRREANIQYF. Here the CDR3 DNA reads TGCGCCAGCAGCTTGCGGCGGGAGGCAAACATTCAGTACTTC. V is TRBV5-1 and J is TRBJ2-4, with 8 bases fitting TRBD2. V shed 1 base and J 6 bases; nucleotides not matched to a gene: 3. This CDR3 spans 14 amino acids. Germline V gives CDR1 SGHRS, CDR2 YFSETQ.

This clonotype has at least ten counts. V usage is TRBV12-3 or TRBV12-4 and J usage is TRBJ2-2; D not resolved. V was pared by 2 bases and J by 0 bases, with 10 bases between. There are 16 residues in the CDR3. The DNA for the CDR3 is TGTGCCAGCAGTTTATCGGTGGCAGCGAACACCGGGGAGCTGTTTTTT. Translating it yields CASSLSVAANTGELFF.

Only a few counts were recorded for this clonotype. The chain carries TRBV12-3 or TRBV12-4 and TRBJ2-4, with a possible D match to TRBD2 (5 bases). The CDR3 length is 17 residues. Trimming removed 3 bases from V and 1 base from J, with 16 bases in between. The CDR3 spells CASSFSGSGLAKNIQYF. CDR3 sequence (DNA): TGTGCCAGCAGTTTCTCGGGGAGCGGCTTGGCCAAAAACATTCAGTACTTC.

The rearrangement links TRBV20-1 to TRBJ2-5, with 9 bases fitting TRBD2. Trimming took 0 bases from V and 1 from J; bases not matched to a gene: 15. Per germline, CDR1 DFQATT and CDR2 SNEGSKA (reference sequence). This CDR3 has 19 residues. The CDR3 here is CSARDLRTSAREAQETQYF. In nucleotides, the CDR3 is TGCAGTGCTAGAGATTTGCGGACTAGCGCACGGGAGGCCCAAGAGACCCAGTACTTC.

This clonotype was detected a few times. V gene TRBV28 combines with J gene TRBJ2-2, with D possibly being TRBD1 or TRBD2 (6 bases each). Germline V gene lookup returns CDR1 MDHEN and CDR2 SYDVKM. With 1 base removed from V and 4 bases from J, the gap between germline ends came to 13 bases. This CDR3 has 16 amino acids. DNA of the CDR3: TGTGCCAGCAGTTTATATGGGGGGCAGAGCACCGGGGAGCTGTTTTTT. Protein: CASSLYGGQSTGELFF.

The chain has TRBV7-2 and TRBJ2-4; TRBD2 is a possible D gene (6 bases). The CDR3 runs to 15 residues. Trimming left V 0 bases short and J 0 bases short, with 6 bases between. Germline V gives CDR1 SGHTA, CDR2 FQGNSA. CDR3 nucleotides: TGTGCCAGCAGCTTAGCAGCGGGAGCCAAAAACATTCAGTACTTC. Translating gives CASSLAAGAKNIQYF.

This clonotype was seen many times. The chain uses TRBV29-1 and TRBJ2-5, with 7 bases identical to TRBD1. The CDR3 sequence is 14 residues long. V dropped 2 bases and J dropped 1; count of bases not matched to a gene: 4. CDR1 is SQVTM and CDR2 is ANQGSEA in the germline V gene. CDR3 bases: TGCAGCGTTGAAAGGGGGACAGTCCAAGAGACCCAGTACTTC. It yields the protein CSVERGTVQETQYF.

The sample holds a few counts of this clonotype. The chain combines TRBV20-1 with TRBJ2-3; D tentatively reads TRBD1 or TRBD2 (5 bases each). V was cut by 1 base and J by 7 bases, with 21 bases left in between. Per the germline V gene, CDR1 is DFQATT and CDR2 is SNEGSKA (reference sequence). The CDR3 is made up of 16 amino acids. CDR3 DNA: TGCAGTGCTAGAGGGGAGCAAATGCGCAGGGATCATACGCAGTATTTT. It codes for CSARGEQMRRDHTQYF.

Concerning this clonotype: One end of the junction does not line up with germline, which may come from a read error. The V call is TRBV10-1, the J call TRBJ2-7, with 8 bases fitting TRBD2. This CDR3 is built from 13 residues. Germline V CDR1 and CDR2: WNHNN, SYGVQD (reference sequence). CDR3 in DNA: TGCGCCACCAGTCCGGGAGGGAACTACGAGCAGTACTTC. Encoded protein: CATSPGGNYEQYF.

The J gene is TRBJ2-3, the V gene TRBV12-3 or TRBV12-4; a possible D gene is TRBD2 (6 bases). V lost 3 bases to trimming and J lost 0 bases, with 16 bases between them. This CDR3 has 17 amino acids. The chain's CDR3 is CASSFRPGLLSTDTQYF. Here the CDR3 DNA reads TGTGCCAGCAGTTTCCGGCCCGGACTACTGAGCACAGATACGCAGTATTTT.

This clonotype was counted only a few times. This chain links TRBV5-1 with TRBJ2-7; D possibly matches TRBD1 or TRBD2 (5 bases each). The CDR3 extends over 15 amino acids. V was cut by 0 bases and J by 2 bases, with 12 bases left in between. Germline V gene lookup returns CDR1 SGHRS and CDR2 YFSETQ. CDR3 sequence reads: CASSLDGWGTYEQYF. Written as DNA, the CDR3 is TGCGCCAGCAGCTTGGACGGATGGGGGACCTACGAGCAGTACTTC.

This clonotype was seen a few times. The rearrangement links TRBV5-1 to TRBJ2-3; TRBD2 matches 9 bases. After removal of 0 bases from V and 8 bases from J, the junction contained 7 bases not matched to a gene. Germline V gene sequence: CDR1 SGHRS, CDR2 YFSETQ. The CDR3 extends over 15 amino acids. The CDR3, as DNA: TGCGCCAGCAGCTTGGAGGTTAGCGGGAGAGGTACGCAGTATTTT. Its protein is CASSLEVSGRGTQYF. Based on the CDR3 plus reference TRBV5-1 and TRBJ2-3, the full variable domain is KAGVTQTPRYLIKTRGQQVTLSCSPISGHRSVSWYQQTPGQGLQFLFEYFSETQRNKGNFPGRFSGRQFSNSRSEMNVSTLELGDSALYLCASSLEVSGRGTQYFGPGTRLTVL.

This clonotype was picked up a small number of times. J is TRBJ2-7 and V is TRBV25-1; the match to TRBD2 covers 7 bases. Trimming at V came to 4 bases and at J to 6 bases, leaving 12 bases not matched to a gene. The CDR3 totals 15 residues. Germline V gives CDR1 MGHDK, CDR2 SYGVNS. CDR3 amino acids: CASSGFWGRAIEQYF. In nucleotides, the CDR3 is TGTGCCAGCAGTGGTTTTTGGGGGAGGGCCATCGAGCAGTACTTC.